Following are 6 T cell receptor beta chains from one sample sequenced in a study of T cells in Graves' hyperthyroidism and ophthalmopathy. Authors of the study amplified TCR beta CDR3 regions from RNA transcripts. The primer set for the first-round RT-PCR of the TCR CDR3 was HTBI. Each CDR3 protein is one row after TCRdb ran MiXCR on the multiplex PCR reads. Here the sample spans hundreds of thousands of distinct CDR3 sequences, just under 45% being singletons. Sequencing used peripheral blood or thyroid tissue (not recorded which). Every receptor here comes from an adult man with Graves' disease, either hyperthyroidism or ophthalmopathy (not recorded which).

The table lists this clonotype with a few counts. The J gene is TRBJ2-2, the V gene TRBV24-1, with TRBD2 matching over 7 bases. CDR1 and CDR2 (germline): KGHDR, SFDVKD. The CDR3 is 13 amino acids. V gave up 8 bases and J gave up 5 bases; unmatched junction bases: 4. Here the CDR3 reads CATTGGPTGELFF. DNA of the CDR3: TGTGCCACCACGGGAGGCCCTACCGGGGAGCTGTTTTTT.

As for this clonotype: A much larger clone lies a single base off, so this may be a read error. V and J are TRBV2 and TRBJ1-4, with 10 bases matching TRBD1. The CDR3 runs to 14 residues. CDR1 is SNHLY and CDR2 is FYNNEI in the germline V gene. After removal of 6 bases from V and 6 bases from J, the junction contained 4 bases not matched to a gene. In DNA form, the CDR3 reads TGTGCCAGCAGCCCGACAGGGGGCGATGAAAAACTGTTTTTT. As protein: CASSPTGGDEKLFF.

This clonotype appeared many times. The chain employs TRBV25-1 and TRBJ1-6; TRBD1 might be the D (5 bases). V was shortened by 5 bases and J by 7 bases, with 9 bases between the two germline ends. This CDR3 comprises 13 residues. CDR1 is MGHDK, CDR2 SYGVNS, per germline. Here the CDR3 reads CASSRGGNSPLHF. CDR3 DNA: TGTGCCAGCAGTCGTGGGGGGAATTCACCCCTCCACTTT.

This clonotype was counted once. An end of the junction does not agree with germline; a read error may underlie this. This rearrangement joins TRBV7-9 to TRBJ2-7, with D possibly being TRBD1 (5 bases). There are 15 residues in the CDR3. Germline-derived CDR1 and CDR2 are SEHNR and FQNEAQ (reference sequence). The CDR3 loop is CASSLWGQGRYGQYF. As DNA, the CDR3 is TGTGCCAGCAGCTTGTGGGGCCAGGGTAGGTACGGGCAGTACTTC.

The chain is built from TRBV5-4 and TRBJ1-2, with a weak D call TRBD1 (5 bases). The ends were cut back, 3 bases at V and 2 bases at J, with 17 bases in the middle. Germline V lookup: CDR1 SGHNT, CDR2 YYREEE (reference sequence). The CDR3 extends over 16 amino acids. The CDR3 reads CASSSASTEINYGYTF. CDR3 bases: TGTGCCAGCAGCTCCGCCTCGACAGAAATAAACTATGGCTACACCTTC. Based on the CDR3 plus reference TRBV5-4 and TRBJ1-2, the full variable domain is ETGVTQSPTHLIKTRGQQVTLRCSSQSGHNTVSWYQQALGQGPQFIFQYYREEENGRGNFPPRFSGLQFPNYSSELNVNALELDDSALYLCASSSASTEINYGYTFGSGTRLTVV.

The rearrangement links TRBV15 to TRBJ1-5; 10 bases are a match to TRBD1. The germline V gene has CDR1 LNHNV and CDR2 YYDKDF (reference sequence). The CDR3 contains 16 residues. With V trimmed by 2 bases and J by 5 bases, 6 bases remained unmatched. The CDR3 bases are TGTGCCACCAGCAGACAAAGGACAGGGGGGGATCAGCCCCAGCATTTT. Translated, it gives CATSRQRTGGDQPQHF.